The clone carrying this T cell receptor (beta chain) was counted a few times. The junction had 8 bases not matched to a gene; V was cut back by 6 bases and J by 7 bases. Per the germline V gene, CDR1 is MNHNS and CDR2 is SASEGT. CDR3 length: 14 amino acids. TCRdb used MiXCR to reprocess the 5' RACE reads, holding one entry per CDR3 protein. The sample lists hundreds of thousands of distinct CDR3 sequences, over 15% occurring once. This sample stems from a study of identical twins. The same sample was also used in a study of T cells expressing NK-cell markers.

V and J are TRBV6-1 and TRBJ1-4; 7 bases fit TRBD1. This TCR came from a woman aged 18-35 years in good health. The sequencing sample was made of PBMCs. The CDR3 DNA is TGTGCCAGCAGGATAGGACAGGTTGCTGAAAAACTGTTTTTT. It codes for CASRIGQVAEKLFF.